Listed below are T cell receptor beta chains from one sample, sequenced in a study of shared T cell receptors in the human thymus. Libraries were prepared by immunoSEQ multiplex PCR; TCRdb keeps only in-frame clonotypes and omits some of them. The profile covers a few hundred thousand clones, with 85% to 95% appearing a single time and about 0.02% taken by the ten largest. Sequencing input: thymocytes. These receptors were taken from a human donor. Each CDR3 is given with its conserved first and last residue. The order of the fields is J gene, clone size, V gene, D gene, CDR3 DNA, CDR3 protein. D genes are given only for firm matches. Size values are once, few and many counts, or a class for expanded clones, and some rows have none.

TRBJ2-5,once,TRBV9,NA,TGTGCCAGCAGCGTAGGTTCCAGACCAGGGGAGACCCAGTACTTC,CASSVGSRPGETQYF
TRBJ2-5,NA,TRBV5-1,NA,TGCGCCAGCAGCTTGTACCCCAGACTACCACAAGAGACCCAGTACTTC,CASSLYPRLPQETQYF
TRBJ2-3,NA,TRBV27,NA,TGTGCCAGCACCGAGAACGATCCAGGGGGGCGAACAGATACGCAGTATTTT,CASTENDPGGRTDTQYF
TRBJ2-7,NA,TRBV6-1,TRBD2,TGTGCCAGCAGTGAAGAGTCTAGCGGGACCAATTCCTACGAGCAGTACTTC,CASSEESSGTNSYEQYF
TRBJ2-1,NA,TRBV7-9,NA,TGTGCCAGCAGCTTAAGGGCTAGAGGTTGGTACAATGAGCAGTTCTTC,CASSLRARGWYNEQFF
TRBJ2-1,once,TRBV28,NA,TGTGCCAGCAGACCACAAAGCGGGCCCGGGCGAGGATCCTACAATGAGCAGTTCTTC,CASRPQSGPGRGSYNEQFF
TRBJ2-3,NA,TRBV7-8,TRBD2,TGTGCCAGCACCCCACGGCTGGCGGGAGGTAGAGCAGATACGCAGTATTTT,CASTPRLAGGRADTQYF
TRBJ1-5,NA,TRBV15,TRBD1,TGTGCCACCAGCAGATTCCGGGACAGGGGACAGCCCCAGCATTTT,CATSRFRDRGQPQHF
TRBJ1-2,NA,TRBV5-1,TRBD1,TGCGCCAGCAGCTCCGGGACAGGGGAATGCTATGGCTACACCTTC,CASSSGTGECYGYTF
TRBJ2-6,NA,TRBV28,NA,TGTGCCAGCAGTCCCCTCATTCGGGGGGCCAACGTCCTGACTTTC,CASSPLIRGANVLTF
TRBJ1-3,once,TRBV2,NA,TGTGCCAGCAGTGTCGGTTCCGGCCCCTTGGATTTT,CASSVGSGPLDF
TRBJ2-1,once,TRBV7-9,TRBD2,TGTGCCAGCAGTCCACTAGCGGGAGATATCACTGAGCAGTTCTTC,CASSPLAGDITEQFF
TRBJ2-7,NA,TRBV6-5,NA,TGTGCCAGCAGTTACCAGAGGGACGGCTCCTACGAGCAGTACTTC,CASSYQRDGSYEQYF
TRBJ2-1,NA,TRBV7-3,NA,TGTGCCAGCAGCGAAAGGGGGGGCTCCTACAATGAGCAGTTCTTC,CASSERGGSYNEQFF
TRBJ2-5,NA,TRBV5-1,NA,TGCGCCAGCAAAACAGGGTACCAAGAGACCCAGTACTTC,CASKTGYQETQYF
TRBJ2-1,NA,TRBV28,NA,TGTGCCAGCAGTTTCCACGGGAGCTCCTACAATGAGCAGTTCTTC,CASSFHGSSYNEQFF
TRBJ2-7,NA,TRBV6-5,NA,TGTGCCACCCTTGGGGGGATCCTCTACGAGGAGCAGTACTTC,CATLGGILYEEQYF
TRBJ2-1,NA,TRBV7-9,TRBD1,TGTGCCAGCAGCTTATCCCGGGACAGGCTGTGGGACAATGAGCAGTTCTTC,CASSLSRDRLWDNEQFF
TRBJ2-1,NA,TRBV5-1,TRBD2,TGCGCCAGCAGCCTATTCGGGACTAGCGGGAGGCCCCTCCACAATGAGCAGTTCTTC,CASSLFGTSGRPLHNEQFF
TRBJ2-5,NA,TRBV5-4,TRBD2,TGTGCCAGCAGCTTGGCGCCTAGCGGGAGGAGTTCGAAAGAGACCCAGTACTTC,CASSLAPSGRSSKETQYF
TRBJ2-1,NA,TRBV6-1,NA,TGTGCCAGCAGTGGGGGGCTAATCGGCTCCTACAATGAGCAGTTCTTC,CASSGGLIGSYNEQFF
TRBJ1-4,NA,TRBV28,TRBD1,TGTGCCAGCAGTCCAGGGACAGCGCTTAATGAAAAACTGTTTTTT,CASSPGTALNEKLFF
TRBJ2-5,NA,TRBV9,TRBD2,TGTGCCAGCAGCGTAGAAGATGCGGGAGGCGAAGAGACCCAGTACTTC,CASSVEDAGGEETQYF
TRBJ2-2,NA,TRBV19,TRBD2,TGTGCCAGTAGTAGGGCTAGCGGGAGTGATACCACCGGGGAGCTGTTTTTT,CASSRASGSDTTGELFF